This T cell receptor beta chain was found in a study of shared clonotypes between healthy human individuals. Germline V gene sequence: CDR1 SGHRS, CDR2 YFSETQ. The length of the CDR3 is 15 residues. The V gene lost 4 bases and the J gene lost 1 base, with 11 bases spanning the gap. Generated by immunoSEQ multiplex PCR, the TCRdb table keeps only in-frame clones and is missing some. This table has roughly 2.2 million clones, 93% appearing once. Sequencing was done on a sample of naive CD4+ T cells from PBMCs. Sample subset: CD45RA+ positively selected. This receptor was identified in a man aged 18 to 35 in good health. Some clones in this sample may be carry-over from other donors' samples. This chain joins TRBV5-1 and TRBJ2-2; a possible D gene is TRBD2 (6 bases). The CDR3 reads CASSPRDLNTGELFF. In DNA, the CDR3 is TGCGCCAGCAGCCCCAGGGACTTGAACACCGGGGAGCTGTTTTTT.